This T cell receptor beta chain was obtained from a study of cytomegalovirus exposure and HLA in healthy donors. Comment on this clone: The antigen is unknown.

V was cut by 0 bases and J by 2 bases, with 10 bases left in between. This CDR3 region has 16 residues. Germline CDR1 reads MGHDK; CDR2 reads SYGVNS. Findings of the study overall: A classifier reportedly called cytomegalovirus status with high sensitivity and specificity. Trimming of TCR beta V- and J-genes showed a link, identified in a later analysis, to a missense DCLRE1C variant. Common viral pathogens (according to a later analysis) appeared linked to several of the most significant clusters.

Vbeta (60) and Jbeta (13) primers were used in the PCR. Sequencing used immunoSEQ multiplex PCR; TCRdb keeps in-frame clones, though not all of them. The sample has roughly 150,000 clones; 84% are singletons. The sample comprised PBMCs. The rearrangement links TRBV25-1 to TRBJ2-2; TRBD1 is a possible D gene (7 bases). The receptor's source is a boy aged 2 to 10 in good health and CMV-seronegative. DNA of the CDR3: TGTGCCAGCAGTGAATATGGAGGGGGCAACACCGGGGAGCTGTTTTTT. Translation: CASSEYGGGNTGELFF.